This T cell receptor (beta chain) was found in a study of blood T cells in healthy people across ages. In the study overall: Template switching recovered approximately one barcoded beta molecule for every two T cells.

This clonotype was counted many times. V was pared by 7 bases and J by 5 bases, with 12 bases between. This CDR3 is 12 amino acids long. Per the germline V gene, CDR1 is DFQATT and CDR2 is SNEGSKA (reference sequence). Primers used in a second PCR of roughly 7 to 12 cycles were a sample-barcoded 5' primer and a J-beta primer mix. A minimum of 3 million CDR3-containing paired-end reads was obtained for each sample. TCRdb reanalysed the 5' RACE reads using MiXCR and keeps one entry per CDR3 protein. The data hold hundreds of thousands of distinct CDR3 sequences, with 58% observed a single time. The sequence was collected from a man aged 30-40 years in good health. This sequence joins TRBV20-1 and TRBJ1-5; the D gene is possibly TRBD1 (6 bases). Input material: blood. The DNA for the CDR3 is TGCAGTGGGAGGACAGACGATCAGCCCCAGCATTTT. As protein: CSGRTDDQPQHF.